The 12 T cell receptor beta chains listed next were all sequenced from one sample in a study of long-term antiretroviral therapy in people with HIV. Survey-level resolution applied to immunoSEQ assay v3.0. TCRdb keeps only in-frame clones here, not all; method: immunoSEQ multiplex PCR. This sample has roughly 20,000 clones, with roughly 84% found just once. The sequenced sample was unsorted PBMCs, obtained 1.9 years after starting antiretroviral therapy. All receptors derive from a woman aged 45-59 years with HIV.

The chain recombines TRBV12-1 with TRBJ2-7; no DNA check was done on the table's D call, TRBD1. TRBV12-1 constitutes a pseudogene. This CDR3 contains 16 residues. CDR3 protein: CASSFLEHPRGSVQYF. The CDR3 DNA reads TGTGCCAGCAGCTTCCTGGAACACCCCAGGGGTTCGGTGCAGTACTTC.

The V call is TRBV7-9, the J call TRBJ1-3; the D is unclear. CDR1 and CDR2 from the germline V gene are SEHNR and FQNEAQ (reference sequence). V lost 0 bases, J lost 0 bases, and 6 bases lay in between. The CDR3 totals 15 residues. The CDR3 coding sequence is TGTGCCAGCAGCTTAGCGGGCAGCTCTGGAAACACCATATATTTT. Amino acid sequence: CASSLAGSSGNTIYF. Using reference TRBV7-9 and TRBJ1-3 for the parts outside the CDR3, the full variable domain is DTGVSQNPRHKITKRGQNVTFRCDPISEHNRLYWYRQTLGQGPEFLTYFQNEAQLEKSRLLSDRFSAERPKGSFSTLEIQRTEQGDSAMYLCASSLAGSSGNTIYFGEGSWLTVV.

J is TRBJ1-1 and V is TRBV18; a possible D gene is TRBD1 (5 bases). V was shortened by 0 bases and J by 4 bases, with 15 bases between the two germline ends. CDR1 KGHSH and CDR2 LQKENI come from the germline V gene. The CDR3 consists of 16 residues. The CDR3 sequence: CASSPPQAQRSTEAFF. CDR3 in DNA: TGTGCCAGCTCACCACCACAGGCCCAACGGTCCACTGAAGCTTTCTTT.

The chain links TRBV5-1 to TRBJ2-1, with D possibly being TRBD1 (6 bases). The germline V gene has CDR1 SGHRS and CDR2 YFSETQ. The CDR3 contains 16 residues. The germline V and J ends were trimmed by 2 bases and 0 bases, with 12 bases remaining between them. The CDR3 sequence is CASSLTGTSSYNEQFF. CDR3 nucleotide sequence: TGCGCCAGCAGCTTAACAGGGACCAGCTCCTACAATGAGCAGTTCTTC.

This clone occurred a few times. This rearrangement joins TRBV11-1 to TRBJ2-6, with a weak D call TRBD2 (6 bases). The CDR3 has 18 amino acids. V lost 1 base and J lost 0, with 13 bases in between. Germline values: CDR1 SGHAT, CDR2 FQDESV (reference sequence). CDR3 residues: CASSLVGGAISGANVLTF. CDR3 coding DNA: TGTGCCAGCAGCTTAGTTGGAGGGGCCATCTCTGGGGCCAACGTCCTGACTTTC. Supplemented by reference TRBV11-1 and TRBJ2-6, the full variable domain reads EAEVAQSPRYKITEKSQAVAFWCDPISGHATLYWYRQILGQGPELLVQFQDESVVDDSQLPKDRFSAERLKGVDSTLKIQPAELGDSAMYLCASSLVGGAISGANVLTFGAGSRLTVL.

This sequence joins TRBV4-1 and TRBJ2-1; a weak D match, TRBD1 (6 bases). This CDR3 region has 17 residues. The V end lost 5 bases, the J end lost 1 base, and 18 bases lay between the germline ends. Germline CDR1 is MGHRA and CDR2 is YSYEKL. Written as DNA, the CDR3 is TGCGCCAGCAGCTTTCGGGACATGCCCCTGTCCTACAATGAGCAGTTCTTC. Translation gives CASSFRDMPLSYNEQFF.

In this sample, this clone turned up a few times. The genes are TRBV4-2 and TRBJ1-2; 10 nucleotides agree with TRBD1. This CDR3 is 14 amino acids long. The V gene end was trimmed by 4 bases and the J gene end by 8 bases; junction bases not matched to a gene: 7. Germline CDR1 LGHNA, CDR2 YNFKEQ. CDR3 loop: CASSPGTGADGYTF. The CDR3 DNA is TGTGCCAGCAGCCCCGGGACAGGGGCTGACGGCTACACCTTC.

This rearrangement joins TRBV29-1 to TRBJ2-2; D ambiguous. The CDR3 contains 14 residues. Per the germline V gene, CDR1 is SQVTM and CDR2 is ANQGSEA. Trimming stripped 7 bases from V and 0 bases from J, with 12 bases between. The chain's CDR3 is CSAGSGANTGELFF. The CDR3 DNA is TGCAGCGCCGGGTCGGGTGCGAACACCGGGGAGCTGTTTTTT.

The chain employs TRBV5-4 and TRBJ1-1, with D perhaps matching TRBD1 (5 bases). Germline CDR1 SGHNT, CDR2 YYREEE (reference sequence). The CDR3 consists of 14 residues. Between the trimmed V and J ends, which lost 0 bases and 4 bases, there was a span of 10 bases. The CDR3 DNA follows: TGTGCCAGCAGCTTGGAGGGGTGGAGCACTGAAGCTTTCTTT. This encodes CASSLEGWSTEAFF.

The chain is built from TRBV5-4 and TRBJ2-1; D remains ambiguous. The CDR3 consists of 20 residues. V was trimmed by 0 bases and J by 0 bases, leaving 22 bases between them. CDR1 is SGHNT and CDR2 is YYREEE in the germline V gene (reference sequence). The CDR3 nucleotides are TGTGCCAGCAGCTTGGCATCGGTGGGTGGCTACTTTCGCTCCTACAATGAGCAGTTCTTC. Its translation is CASSLASVGGYFRSYNEQFF.

The chain combines TRBV28 with TRBJ1-6, with 7 bases identical to TRBD1. Germline V gives CDR1 MDHEN, CDR2 SYDVKM. J was trimmed by 0 bases and V by 4 bases; bases with no gene match: 12. The CDR3 sequence is 19 residues long. The CDR3 here is CASSYNLGQRSSYNSPLHF. In nucleotides, the CDR3 is TGTGCCAGCAGTTATAACCTGGGACAGAGGAGCTCCTATAATTCACCCCTCCACTTT. The full variable domain, rest sourced from reference TRBV28 and TRBJ1-6, is DVKVTQSSRYLVKRTGEKVFLECVQDMDHENMFWYRQDPGLGLRLIYFSYDVKMKEKGDIPEGYSVSREKKERFSLILESASTNQTSMYLCASSYNLGQRSSYNSPLHFGNGTRLTVT.

Notes on this clone: The junction shows a germline mismatch at one end, possibly a read error. The chain links TRBV30 to TRBJ1-2; D might be TRBD1 (5 bases). Germline V gives CDR1 GTSNPN, CDR2 SVGIG (reference sequence). The CDR3 extends over 11 amino acids. CDR3 DNA: TGTGCCTGGAGTCGAACAGGCGCCGTACACTTC. Translating gives CAWSRTGAVHF.